Listed below are T cell receptor beta chains from one sample, sequenced in a study of OX40 agonist ivuxolimab in advanced cancers. Profiling relied on immunoSEQ multiplex PCR, and the TCRdb table lists in-frame clones only, not all of them. The repertoire holds about 26,000 clones, roughly three quarters seen once, with around 14% in the top ten. This sample comprised CD4+ or CD8+ T cells sorted from blood, obtained in a trial of the OX40 agonist ivuxolimab. These receptors were taken from an adult with an advanced solid tumor such as melanoma, head and neck, liver or kidney cancer. The CDR3 runs from the conserved cysteine through the conserved F or W. A D gene is named only where the DNA matches it firmly. Some rows have no size entry. The others give once, few or many, or a class for an expanded clone.

d_gene	abundance	v_gene	j_gene	CDR3nt	CDR3aa
-	-	TRBV7-7	TRBJ2-7	TGTGCCAGCAGCCCAAGAGTGGGGACGGGGGTCTACGAGCAGTACTTC	CASSPRVGTGVYEQYF
-	-	TRBV14	TRBJ2-7	TGTGCCAGCAGCCAAGAGGGGGGGCCGTACCCCCGGGGCGAGCAGTACTTC	CASSQEGGPYPRGEQYF
TRBD2	-	TRBV7-2	TRBJ2-1	TGTGCCAGCAGCTTAGCGCTAGCGGGGAACAATGAGCAGTTCTTC	CASSLALAGNNEQFF
TRBD2	few	TRBV28	TRBJ2-7	TGTGCCAGCAGTTTATGGGGTAGCGGGGATTTAGAGCAGTACTTC	CASSLWGSGDLEQYF
-	-	TRBV30	TRBJ1-2	TGTGCCTGGAGTCCTTCGGACAGAGGATTCTATGGCTACACCTTC	CAWSPSDRGFYGYTF
TRBD1	-	TRBV7-9	TRBJ1-2	TGTGCCAGCAGCTTAGGGACAGGGGGCGACTATGGCTACACCTTC	CASSLGTGGDYGYTF
-	few	TRBV1	TRBJ2-1	TGCACCAGCAGCCCTCATCGGACTAGCGGGGGCATCTACAATGAGCAGTTCTTC	CTSSPHRTSGGIYNEQFF
-	-	TRBV7-2	TRBJ1-2	TGTGCCAGCAGCTTAGTCAACAAATACTATGGCTACACCTTC	CASSLVNKYYGYTF
-	medium-sized	TRBV9	TRBJ1-1	TGTGCCAGCAGCCCCCCCGGGGGTATAAACACTGAAGCTTTCTTT	CASSPPGGINTEAFF
TRBD1	-	TRBV18	TRBJ1-2	TGTGCCAGCTCACCACCACAGGGGTCCGGGGTTGGTGGCTACACCTTC	CASSPPQGSGVGGYTF
-	-	TRBV7-3	TRBJ2-1	TGTGCCAGCAGCTTGGCTACCTACAATGAGCAGTTCTTC	CASSLATYNEQFF
TRBD1	-	TRBV7-3	TRBJ2-2	TGTGCCAGCAGCCCTCGGGCCGTCACAGGGGGGACCACCGGGGAGCTGTTTTTT	CASSPRAVTGGTTGELFF
-	-	TRBV5-4	TRBJ2-1	TGTGCCAGCAGCTTGGGAGGGAGGCCCGAAAAGAATGAGCAGTTCTTC	CASSLGGRPEKNEQFF